These T cell receptor beta chains were read from a single sample in a study of beta chain features in type 1 diabetes. Assay: immunoSEQ multiplex PCR; the TCRdb copy retains only in-frame clones and omits some. The sample has 120,000 to 150,000 clones; around 9.3% are singletons. What was sequenced was naive CD4+ T cells from blood. All receptors come from a man younger than 35 in good health. Both conserved end residues are part of each CDR3. A D gene is named only where the DNA matches it firmly. The size of a clone is reported for some rows only, either as once, few or many, or as a class for expanded clones.

v_gene	d_gene	j_gene	abundance	CDR3nt	CDR3aa
TRBV7-9	NA	TRBJ2-2	many	TGTGCCAGCCGGGGACATTCGAACACCGGGGAGCTGTTTTTT	CASRGHSNTGELFF
TRBV10-3	TRBD1	TRBJ1-1	NA	TGTGCCATCAGTGAGAGGGCAGGGGGCACTGAAGCTTTCTTT	CAISERAGGTEAFF
TRBV5-6	NA	TRBJ2-5	few	TGTGCCAGCAGCGCCCCCTCCGGGGAGACCCAGTACTTC	CASSAPSGETQYF
TRBV30	NA	TRBJ1-4	NA	TGTGCCTGGAGTGTAGAGGCGGCCAAAGGTGAAAAACTGTTTTTT	CAWSVEAAKGEKLFF
TRBV7-2	TRBD1	TRBJ2-3	few	TGTGCCAGCAGTTCCGGGACAGCCCAGCAGTATTTT	CASSSGTAQQYF
TRBV7-2	TRBD1	TRBJ2-1	few	TGTGCCAGCAGCTTAGTAGGGACAGACAGCTCCTACAATGAGCAGTTCTTC	CASSLVGTDSSYNEQFF
TRBV5-1	TRBD1	TRBJ1-1	NA	TGCGCCAGCAGCTTGGTCCCAGGGGGTGGCACTGAAGCTTTCTTT	CASSLVPGGGTEAFF
TRBV5-1	TRBD2	TRBJ2-1	NA	TGCGCCAGCAGCTTGGTAGCGGGGAGGGGCTACAATGAGCAGTTCTTC	CASSLVAGRGYNEQFF
TRBV7-2	TRBD2	TRBJ2-3	NA	TGTGCCAGCAGCCTACTAGCGGGGGGCACAGATACGCAGTATTTT	CASSLLAGGTDTQYF
TRBV15	TRBD1	TRBJ2-3	NA	TGTGCCACCAGCAGAATGGGACAGGGAGAAGATACGCAGTATTTT	CATSRMGQGEDTQYF
TRBV19	NA	TRBJ1-5	NA	TGTGCCAGTACCATCACAGGGCCTCGACAGCCCCAGCATTTT	CASTITGPRQPQHF
TRBV6-5	TRBD1	TRBJ1-6	NA	TGTGCCACCAAACAGGGGAACTATAATTCACCCCTCCACTTT	CATKQGNYNSPLHF
TRBV5-4	TRBD1	TRBJ2-5	NA	TGCGCCAGCAGACTCGGGACAGGGGGTGAAGAGACCCAGTACTTC	CASRLGTGGEETQYF
TRBV4-1	NA	TRBJ1-5	NA	TGCGCCAGCAGCCCCGATCGAACGATCGGTCAGCCCCAGCATTTT	CASSPDRTIGQPQHF
TRBV4-3	NA	TRBJ2-5	NA	TGCGCCAGCAGCCAAGTCGAGGGAGGGACCCAGTACTTC	CASSQVEGGTQYF
TRBV29-1	NA	TRBJ1-6	many	TGCAGCGCTAAGGACAGCGGCAATTCACCCCTCCACTTT	CSAKDSGNSPLHF
TRBV11-2	TRBD1	TRBJ1-1	few	TGTGCCAGCACCATCATAACAGGGGGGGCGGGCGCTGAAGCTTTCTTT	CASTIITGGAGAEAFF
TRBV7-2	TRBD1	TRBJ2-6	NA	TGTGCCAGCAGCGTACAGGGGGAGTCATATGGGGCCAACGTCCTGACTTTC	CASSVQGESYGANVLTF
TRBV2	TRBD2	TRBJ2-1	NA	TGTGCCAGCAGTGAGGGACTAGCGGGCGGTGAGCAGTTCTTC	CASSEGLAGGEQFF
TRBV13	NA	TRBJ2-7	NA	TGTGCCAGCAGGACCGGGGGAGGATCTTACGAGCAGTACTTC	CASRTGGGSYEQYF
TRBV6-6	NA	TRBJ1-5	many	TGTGCCAGCGGGGCATCGAATCAGCCCCAGCATTTT	CASGASNQPQHF
TRBV7-9	NA	TRBJ1-6	NA	TGTGCCAGCAGCTTCCCCTTCTATAATTCACCCCTCCACTTT	CASSFPFYNSPLHF
TRBV18	NA	TRBJ2-3	NA	TGTGCCAGCTCACCTCAACTTAACACAGATACGCAGTATTTT	CASSPQLNTDTQYF
TRBV6-6	TRBD1	TRBJ1-4	few	TGTGCCACGGGACAGATTAATGAAAAACTGTTTTTT	CATGQINEKLFF
TRBV2	TRBD2	TRBJ2-7	NA	TGTGCCAGCAGTCCTAGCGGGGGAGCCTACGAGCAGTACTTC	CASSPSGGAYEQYF
TRBV18	TRBD2	TRBJ2-7	many	TGTGCCAGCTCACCACCAAGCGGGAACCACGAGCAGTACTTC	CASSPPSGNHEQYF
TRBV5-1	TRBD2	TRBJ2-3	few	TGCGCCAGCAGCTTGGTGGCGGGGGGGCTTACAGATACGCAGTATTTT	CASSLVAGGLTDTQYF
TRBV4-3	NA	TRBJ2-7	many	TGCGCCAGCAGCCAAGTAACAGGGTTCGGCTACGAGCAGTACTTC	CASSQVTGFGYEQYF
TRBV9	NA	TRBJ2-7	NA	TGTGCCAGCAGCGTAGACAGGGTCGGGAAGCAGTACTTC	CASSVDRVGKQYF
TRBV14	NA	TRBJ2-2	few	TGTGCCAGCAGCCAAAGTAGGGAGATGGCCGGGGAGCTGTTTTTT	CASSQSREMAGELFF
TRBV15	NA	TRBJ1-5	few	TGTGCCACCAGCAGAGGGGTAGGGGGATCCAATCAGCCCCAGCATTTT	CATSRGVGGSNQPQHF
TRBV7-2	NA	TRBJ1-1	NA	TGTGCCAGCAGCTTTCGGGGGGCGAACACTGAAGCTTTCTTT	CASSFRGANTEAFF
TRBV7-8	TRBD2	TRBJ2-3	few	TGTGCCAGCAGCTCGTATATAGCGGGGGTTACAGATACGCAGTATTTT	CASSSYIAGVTDTQYF
TRBV6-5	TRBD1	TRBJ2-7	few	TGTGCCAGCAACACAGGGGCCAGCTCCTACGAGCAGTACTTC	CASNTGASSYEQYF
TRBV6-6	NA	TRBJ2-5	NA	TGTGCCATCAGTGAGTCTACAGTGAACCAAGAGACCCAGTACTTC	CAISESTVNQETQYF
TRBV19	TRBD1	TRBJ2-1	few	TGTGCCAGTAGTCCCTACAGGGGAACGCGCAATGAGCAGTTCTTC	CASSPYRGTRNEQFF
TRBV9	TRBD2	TRBJ2-2	few	TGTGCCAGCAGCGGAGGACCGACTAGCGGGAACACCGGGGAGCTGTTTTTT	CASSGGPTSGNTGELFF
TRBV27	NA	TRBJ1-2	NA	TGTGCCAGCGGCCCGACACGCTATGGCTACACCTTC	CASGPTRYGYTF
TRBV7-2	NA	TRBJ2-7	few	TGTGCCAGCAGCTTAGCGGACGGACTCTACGAGCAGTACTTC	CASSLADGLYEQYF
TRBV19	TRBD1	TRBJ1-5	NA	TGTGCCAGTAGTGCGTGGACAGGGTGGGAACAGCCCCAGCATTTT	CASSAWTGWEQPQHF
TRBV7-6	NA	TRBJ2-3	many	TGTGCCAGCAGTGGCGGGGGCACAGATACGCAGTATTTT	CASSGGGTDTQYF
TRBV9	TRBD2	TRBJ2-1	few	TGTGCCAGCAGCGTAGCGACACTAGCGGGGGGAATCAATGAGCAGTTCTTC	CASSVATLAGGINEQFF
TRBV27	NA	TRBJ2-7	NA	TGTGCCAGCAGTTTATGGCCAGGGGTTATCGAGCAGTACTTC	CASSLWPGVIEQYF
TRBV2	TRBD2	TRBJ2-3	NA	TGTGCCAGCAGTGTCGGGCGGGGGGTCACAGATACGCAGTATTTT	CASSVGRGVTDTQYF
TRBV6-5	TRBD2	TRBJ2-7	NA	TGTGCCAGCAGTTTATCAATAGCGGGAAAAGGCTACGAGCAGTACTTC	CASSLSIAGKGYEQYF
TRBV6-5	NA	TRBJ1-2	NA	TGTGCCAGCAGTTACTCGATAACTGGTAACTATGGCTACACCTTC	CASSYSITGNYGYTF
TRBV6-5	NA	TRBJ1-4	NA	TGTGCCAGCAGTTACGCGTTTGCAACTAATGAAAAACTGTTTTTT	CASSYAFATNEKLFF
TRBV6-5	TRBD2	TRBJ2-2	few	TGTGCCAGCAGTTCCGGGACATTAGCGGGAGGGGAGCTGTTTTTT	CASSSGTLAGGELFF
TRBV10-3	TRBD2	TRBJ2-3	many	TGTGCCATTCAACTAGCGGGGGAAGATACGCAGTATTTT	CAIQLAGEDTQYF
TRBV7-9	NA	TRBJ2-2	NA	TGTGCCAGCAGTCTGGGGGCCGTGGGGGAGCTGTTTTTT	CASSLGAVGELFF